This record concerns one TCR beta chain sequence. Its antigen is as yet unknown. The source of the sample is a study of cytomegalovirus exposure and HLA in healthy donors. Study-level points and caveats: Later, an analysis found that TCR clusters from the first cohort tended to co-occur in the 120 validation repertoires.

The CDR3 has 14 amino acids. The J segment lost 8 bases and the V segment lost 10 bases, leaving 14 bases of the junction unmatched. Germline CDR1 is SNHLY and CDR2 is FYNNEI. Profiling relied on immunoSEQ multiplex PCR, and the TCRdb table lists in-frame clones only, not all of them. The table shows about 190,000 clones, with more than 75% occurring only once. Sequenced input: PBMCs. The source is a woman under 30 in good health and CMV-seronegative. This chain links TRBV2 with TRBJ2-1, with 7 bases identical to TRBD1. Here the CDR3 reads CAIETTGSSYEQFF. DNA for the CDR3: TGTGCCATCGAGACGACAGGGTCTTCCTATGAGCAGTTCTTC.